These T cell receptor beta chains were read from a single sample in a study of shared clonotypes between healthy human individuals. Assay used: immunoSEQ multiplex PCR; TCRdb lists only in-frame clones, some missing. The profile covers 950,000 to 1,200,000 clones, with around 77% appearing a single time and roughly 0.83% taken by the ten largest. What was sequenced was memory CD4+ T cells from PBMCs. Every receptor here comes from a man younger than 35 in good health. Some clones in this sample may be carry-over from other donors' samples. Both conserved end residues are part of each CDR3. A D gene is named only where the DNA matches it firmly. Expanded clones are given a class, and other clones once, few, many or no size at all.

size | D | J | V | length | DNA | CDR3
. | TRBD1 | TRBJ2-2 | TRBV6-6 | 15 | TGTGCCAGCAGTTACAGGACAGGGGGGACCGGGGAGCTGTTTTTT | CASSYRTGGTGELFF
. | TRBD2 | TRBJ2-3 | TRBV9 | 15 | TGTGCCAGCAGCGAATGGGGCGGGAGGGCAGATACGCAGTATTTT | CASSEWGGRADTQYF
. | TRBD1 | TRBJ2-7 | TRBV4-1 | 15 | TGCGCCAGCAGCCAGGAAGACAGGGGTGCATACGAGCAGTACTTC | CASSQEDRGAYEQYF
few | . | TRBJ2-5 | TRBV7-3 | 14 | TGTGCCAGCAGCTTAAGGGGGTCCCAAGAGACCCAGTACTTC | CASSLRGSQETQYF
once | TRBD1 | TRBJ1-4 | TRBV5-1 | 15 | TGCGCCAGCAGCTTGGAGGGGGCAGTCAATGAAAAACTGTTTTTT | CASSLEGAVNEKLFF
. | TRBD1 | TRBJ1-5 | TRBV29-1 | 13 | TGCAGCGTGGGACAGGGAGAAGCTCAGCCCCAGCATTTT | CSVGQGEAQPQHF
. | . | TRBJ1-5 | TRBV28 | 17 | TGTGCCAGCAGTTTATTGGGCAGGGGAGATAGCAATCAGCCCCAGCATTTT | CASSLLGRGDSNQPQHF
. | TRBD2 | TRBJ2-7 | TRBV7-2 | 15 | TGTGCCAGCAGCTTATCCCGAGCGGGACCCTACGAGCAGTACTTC | CASSLSRAGPYEQYF
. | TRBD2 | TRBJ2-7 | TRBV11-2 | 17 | TGTGCCAGCAGCTTAGATCCCTCGAGCGGGAGGACCCACGAGCAGTACTTC | CASSLDPSSGRTHEQYF
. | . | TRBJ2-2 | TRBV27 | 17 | TGTGCCAGCAGTTTAGCGCGTAGCGGCTCGAACACCGGGGAGCTGTTTTTT | CASSLARSGSNTGELFF
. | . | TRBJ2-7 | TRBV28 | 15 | TGTGCCAGCAGTTTACGGGGCAGTACCTCCTACGAGCAGTACTTC | CASSLRGSTSYEQYF
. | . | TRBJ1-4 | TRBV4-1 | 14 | TGCGCCAGCAGCCAAGAGGCAGTAAACGAAAAACTGTTTTTT | CASSQEAVNEKLFF
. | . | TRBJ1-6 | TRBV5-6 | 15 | TGTGCCAGCAGCTTGGTTAGCAAAGATAATTCACCCCTCCACTTT | CASSLVSKDNSPLHF
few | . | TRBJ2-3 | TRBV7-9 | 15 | TGTGCCAGCAGCACTCAGCGGCTCTTCACAGATACGCAGTATTTT | CASSTQRLFTDTQYF
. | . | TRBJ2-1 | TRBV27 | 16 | TGTGCCAGCAGTTTATTGGCTAGCCCCCGACGGGGTGAGCAGTTCTTC | CASSLLASPRRGEQFF
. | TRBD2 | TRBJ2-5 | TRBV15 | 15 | TGTGCCACCAGCGGGGTTCCGGGACTAGCAGAGACCCAGTACTTC | CATSGVPGLAETQYF
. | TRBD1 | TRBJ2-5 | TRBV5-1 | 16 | TGCGCCAGCAGCCTTGCCCCAGGGGGTACCCAAGAGACCCAGTACTTC | CASSLAPGGTQETQYF
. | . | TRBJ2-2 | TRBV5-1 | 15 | TGCGCCAGCAGCCTGGCCCAAATTACCACCGGGGAGCTGTTTTTT | CASSLAQITTGELFF
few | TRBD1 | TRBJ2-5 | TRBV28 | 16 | TGTGCCAGCAGTTTACGCCAGCGCCGGGACAGCTTCCGGGTGTACTTC | CASSLRQRRDSFRVYF
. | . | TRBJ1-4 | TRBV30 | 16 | TGTGCCTGGAGCGACACCCGGGGCGGTGGAACTGAAAAACTGTTTTTT | CAWSDTRGGGTEKLFF
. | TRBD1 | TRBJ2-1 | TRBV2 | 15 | TGTGCCAGCAGTCAAGGACAGGGGGCTCGCAATGAGCAGTTCTTC | CASSQGQGARNEQFF
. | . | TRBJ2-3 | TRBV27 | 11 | TGTGCCAGCAGCACCGGGATTACGCAGTATTTT | CASSTGITQYF
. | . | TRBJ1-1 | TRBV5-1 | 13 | TGCGCCAGCAGCTTGGTAGTCGGTGTTGGGGACCACTTT | CASSLVVGVGDHF
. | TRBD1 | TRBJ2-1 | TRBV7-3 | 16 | TGTGCCAGCAGCTCCCCACCGGGACAGCGGAGGCATGAGCAGTTCTTC | CASSSPPGQRRHEQFF
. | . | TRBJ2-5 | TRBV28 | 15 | TGTGCCAGCAGTTTTGCAGGGGGGCGTAAAGAGACCCAGTACTTC | CASSFAGGRKETQYF
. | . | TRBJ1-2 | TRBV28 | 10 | TGTGCCAGCAGCGACGATGGCTACACCTTC | CASSDDGYTF
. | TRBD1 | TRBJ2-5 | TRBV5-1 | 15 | TGCGCCAGCAGCTGGCGGACAGGTAACCAAGAGACCCAGTACTTC | CASSWRTGNQETQYF
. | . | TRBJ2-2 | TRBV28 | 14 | TGTGCCAGCAGTTTTGCGGGAACCACCTGGGAGCTGTTTTTT | CASSFAGTTWELFF
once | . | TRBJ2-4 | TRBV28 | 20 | TGTGCCAGCAGTGGCCGGGTCGGGTCTCGAGGGCTTTTAGCCAAAAACATTCAGTACTTC | CASSGRVGSRGLLAKNIQYF
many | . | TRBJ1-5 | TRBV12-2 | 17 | TGTGCAAGTCGCTTAGCCCCGCTGGACAGGGAGAATCAGCCCCAGCATTTT | CASRLAPLDRENQPQHF
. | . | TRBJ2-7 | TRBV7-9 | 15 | TGTGCCAGCAGCTTAGGACAGGCGGTCAATAGCGAGCAGTACTTC | CASSLGQAVNSEQYF
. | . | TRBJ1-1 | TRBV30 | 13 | TGTGCCTGGACTGAGGATCGAAACACTGAAGCTTTCTTT | CAWTEDRNTEAFF
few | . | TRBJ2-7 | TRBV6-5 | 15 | TGTGCCAGCAGTTCCCCGGGGGACGGGTTAAGGGAGCAGTACTTC | CASSSPGDGLREQYF
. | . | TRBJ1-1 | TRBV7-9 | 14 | TGTGCCAGCAGTCCCGGGCGAAATTCGGATGAAGCTTTCTTT | CASSPGRNSDEAFF
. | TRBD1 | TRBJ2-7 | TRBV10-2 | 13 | TGCGCCAGCAGTGCTCGACAGGGGACTTATGAGAACTTC | CASSARQGTYENF
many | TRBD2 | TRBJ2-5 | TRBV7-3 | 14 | TGTGCCAGCAGTAAAAGCGGGGGCGGAGAGACCCAGTACTTC | CASSKSGGGETQYF
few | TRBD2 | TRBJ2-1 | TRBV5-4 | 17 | TGTGCCAGCAGCCCGGGACTAGCGGGAGTACTTTACAATGAGCAGTTCTTC | CASSPGLAGVLYNEQFF
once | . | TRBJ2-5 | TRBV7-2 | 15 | TGTGCCAGCAGCCGGGACGGGCGAAAGAGAGAGACCCAGTACTTC | CASSRDGRKRETQYF
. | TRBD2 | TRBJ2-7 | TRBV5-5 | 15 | TGTGCCAGCAGCTGGCTCCTAGCGGGATCCTACGAGCAGTACTTC | CASSWLLAGSYEQYF
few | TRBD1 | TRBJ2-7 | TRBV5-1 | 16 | TGCGCCAGCTCTCCGGGCCCGGGACAGGCCCGTGGTGAGCAGTACTTC | CASSPGPGQARGEQYF
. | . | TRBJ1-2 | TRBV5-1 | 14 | TGCGCCAGCAGCGCGGGACTCAGCTCCTATGGCTACACCTTC | CASSAGLSSYGYTF
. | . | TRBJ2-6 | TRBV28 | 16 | TGTGCCAGCAGTCCCAGACTCAGCTCTGGGGCCAACGTCCTGACTTTC | CASSPRLSSGANVLTF
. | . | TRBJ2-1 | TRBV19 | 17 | TGTGCCAGTAGAAGGGGGTGGAGGGAGAGTCCCTACAATGAGCAGTTCTTC | CASRRGWRESPYNEQFF
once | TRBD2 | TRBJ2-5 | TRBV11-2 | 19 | TGTGCCAGCAGTTTCCGACAGCCAAGGACTAGCGGGAGGCAAGAGACCCAGTACTTC | CASSFRQPRTSGRQETQYF